This T cell receptor beta chain was documented in a study of CD8 T cells in ankylosing spondylitis. Study-wide points: Within ankylosing spondylitis blood, a TCR beta motif made up of several highly homologous variants appeared to be characteristic.

Concerning this clonotype: Its antigen is undetermined.

The CDR3 totals 15 residues. V was clipped by 8 bases and J by 0 bases, with 14 bases between them. CDR1 and CDR2 (germline): MNHNS, SASEGT. In TCRdb, the 5' RACE reads were re-called with MiXCR into one record per CDR3 protein. This table holds about 540,000 distinct CDR3 sequences, roughly 13% found once. V is TRBV6-1 and J is TRBJ1-5; the D gene is possibly TRBD1 (6 bases). The TCR originated in a male donor with ankylosing spondylitis. The specimen sequenced was blood, either unsorted or a sorted T cell fraction (not recorded which). CDR3 sequence reads: CASWGGANSNQPQHF. CDR3 DNA: TGTGCCAGCTGGGGGGGGGCTAATAGCAATCAGCCCCAGCATTTT.